This passage covers 27 T cell receptor beta chains from one sample sequenced in a study of blood T cells in healthy people across ages. PCR was performed a second time for about 7 to 12 cycles using a sample-barcoded 5' primer and a J-beta primer mix. One entry per CDR3 protein, called by TCRdb with MiXCR from the 5' RACE reads. The profile covers more than 800,000 distinct CDR3 sequences, with 29% appearing a single time and 17% taken by the ten largest. The sequenced sample consisted of blood. The receptors originated from an elderly woman in good health.

Details on this clonotype: Sequence at one end of the junction differs from germline and may be a read error. The V gene is TRBV5-1, the J gene TRBJ2-5; 8 nucleotides line up with TRBD1. The CDR3 sequence is 16 residues long. The V gene's germline CDR1 is SGHRS and CDR2 YFSETQ. CDR3 sequence reads: CAGSLGQGPTYNEQYF. In DNA form, the CDR3 reads TGCGCCGGCAGCTTAGGACAGGGCCCGACCTACAATGAGCAGTACTTC.

The chain uses TRBV7-2 and TRBJ2-7; 9 bases agree with TRBD2. V lost 5 bases, J lost 5 bases, and 7 bases stayed unmatched. Germline lookup yields CDR1 SGHTA and CDR2 FQGNSA. The CDR3 consists of 14 residues. The CDR3 DNA follows: TGTGCCAGCAGCGGCGGGACTAGCTTCCACGAGCAGTACTTC. It yields the protein CASSGGTSFHEQYF. The full variable domain, in which reference TRBV7-2 and TRBJ2-7 provide the parts outside the CDR3, is GAGVSQSPSNKVTEKGKDVELRCDPISGHTALYWYRQSLGQGLEFLIYFQGNSAPDKSGLPSDRFSAERTGGSVSTLTIQRTQQEDSAVYLCASSGGTSFHEQYFGPGTRLTVT.

The chain carries TRBV5-8 and TRBJ2-1; 7 bases are a match to TRBD2. Germline-derived CDR1 and CDR2 are SGHTS and YDEGEE. CDR3 length: 16 residues. Losses at the gene ends were 4 bases for V and 9 bases for J; bases not matched to a gene: 16. CDR3 amino acids: CASSPALAGVRGEQFF. CDR3 bases: TGTGCCAGCAGCCCCGCGTTGGCGGGGGTGCGGGGTGAGCAGTTCTTC.

J is TRBJ2-5 and V is TRBV10-3, with TRBD1 matching over 8 bases. In germline, CDR1 is ENHRY, CDR2 SYGVKD. The CDR3 consists of 16 residues. With V trimmed by 3 bases and J by 5 bases, 11 bases remained unmatched. The CDR3 sequence is CAISDGRTGRLETQYF. The CDR3 DNA reads TGTGCCATCAGTGACGGCCGGACAGGGCGGCTGGAGACCCAGTACTTC.

This clonotype occurred many times. The V call is TRBV5-1, the J call TRBJ2-4; 10 nucleotides line up with TRBD2. Germline CDR1 is SGHRS and CDR2 is YFSETQ. Germline trimming cut 3 bases from V and 0 bases from J; bases unmatched to any gene: 0. CDR3 length: 15 residues. CDR3 region: CASSWTSGAKNIQYF. The DNA of the CDR3 is TGCGCCAGCAGCTGGACTAGCGGAGCCAAAAACATTCAGTACTTC.

Concerning this clonotype: This could be a read error, since a much larger clone is one nucleotide away. The conserved closing phenylalanine or tryptophan is absent in this CDR3, likely reflecting a read error. J is TRBJ2-1 and V is TRBV18; D is unresolved. This CDR3 has 15 amino acids. The V gene lost 2 bases and the J gene lost 3 bases, with 11 bases spanning the gap. Germline V CDR1 and CDR2: KGHSH, LQKENI. This chain's CDR3 is CASSPGDQLYNEQFC. The CDR3 DNA follows: TGTGCCAGCTCACCAGGGGATCAGCTCTACAATGAGCAGTTCTGC.

A remark on this clonotype: A read error may be the cause here, since a much bigger clone is one base away. This chain connects TRBV14 to TRBJ1-2; D is unclear. The CDR3 has 12 residues. Per germline, CDR1 SGHDN and CDR2 FVKESK. CDR3 in amino acids: CVSSRNNYGYTF. The CDR3 DNA follows: TGTGTCAGCAGCCGCAACAACTATGGCTACACCTTC.

This clonotype was counted ten times or more. The J gene is TRBJ1-2, the V gene TRBV2; a possible D gene is TRBD1 (5 bases). The CDR3 length is 13 residues. V lost 6 bases to trimming and J lost 6 bases, with 14 bases between them. Looked up from germline, CDR1 is SNHLY and CDR2 is FYNNEI. The CDR3 sequence: CASRRGYQDGYTF. CDR3 bases: TGTGCCAGCAGGAGGGGCTATCAGGATGGCTACACCTTC.

This clonotype was observed at least ten times. This rearrangement joins TRBV5-1 to TRBJ2-1; D unresolved. CDR3 length: 15 amino acids. CDR1 is SGHRS and CDR2 is YFSETQ in the germline V gene. Deletions cut 4 bases from V and 5 bases from J, with 16 bases between. DNA of the CDR3: TGCGCCAGCAGCCCAAGGGTGTTCCAGAACAATGAGCAGTTCTTC. Amino acid sequence: CASSPRVFQNNEQFF.

Concerning this clonotype itself: A single base separates this from a much larger clone, so it may be a read error. CDR3 sequence reads: CASSPQGGRSSGQYF. The DNA for the CDR3 is TGTGCCAGCAGCCCGCAGGGGGGGCGCTCCTCCGGGCAGTACTTC. This rearrangement joins TRBV9 to TRBJ2-7; possibly TRBD1 or TRBD2 for D (7 bases each). CDR1 SGDLS and CDR2 YYNGEE come from the germline V gene. The CDR3 sequence is 15 residues long. V lost 4 bases and J lost 9, with 23 bases in between.

This sequence joins TRBV3-1 and TRBJ2-5; maybe TRBD2 (5 bases). The CDR3 runs to 15 residues. V was trimmed by 2 bases and J by 2 bases, leaving 12 bases between them. Germline V gene sequence: CDR1 LGHDT, CDR2 YNNKEL (reference sequence). CDR3 bases: TGTGCCAGCAGCCAACAGACTATCTATCAAGAGACCCAGTACTTC. Translating it yields CASSQQTIYQETQYF.

This clonotype was found a few times. The V call is TRBV3-1, the J call TRBJ2-2, with 8 positions matching TRBD2. Trimming at V came to 3 bases and at J to 1 base, leaving 4 bases not matched to a gene. Germline CDR1 is LGHDT and CDR2 is YNNKEL (reference sequence). The CDR3 covers 16 residues. CDR3 sequence (DNA): TGTGCCAGCAGCCAGGGCGGGGGGAAGAACACCGGGGAGCTGTTTTTT. This gives the protein CASSQGGGKNTGELFF.

To note about this clonotype: A much larger clone differs by one base, so this may be a read error. This sequence joins TRBV7-2 and TRBJ1-5; weak D call: TRBD1 (5 bases). The V gene's germline CDR1 is SGHTA and CDR2 FQGNSA. This CDR3 region has 16 residues. The CDR3 reads CASSLIRDGRNQPQQF. In DNA, the CDR3 is TGTGCCAGCAGCTTAATAAGGGACGGGAGGAATCAGCCCCAGCAGTTT.

This clonotype was picked up a small number of times. This chain joins TRBV12-3 or TRBV12-4 and TRBJ2-7; tentatively, D is TRBD2 (6 bases). Trimming removed 8 bases at V and 1 base at J, with 12 bases between. The CDR3 length is 13 residues. The CDR3 DNA reads TGTGCCAGCGTGCCGGGAGAATCCTACGAGCAGTACTTC. It codes for CASVPGESYEQYF.

This clonotype showed up many times. The V and J genes are TRBV27 and TRBJ2-1, with TRBD2 identical over 14 bases. Unmatched junction bases numbered 4, after V lost 6 bases and J lost 6 bases. Germline assignment: CDR1 MNHEY and CDR2 SMNVEV (reference sequence). There are 15 residues in the CDR3. The CDR3 DNA is TGTGCCAGCAGGTCCGGGACTAGCGGGAGCAATGAGCAGTTCTTC. Encoded protein: CASRSGTSGSNEQFF.

As regards this clonotype: A much larger clone differs from this one at a single base, so this may be a read error. The CDR3 DNA reads as TGCGCCAGCAGTGAAGGGGGCCGGGATGAGCGGTTCTTC. This translates into CASSEGGRDERFF. This chain uses TRBV10-1 with TRBJ2-1; TRBD1 matches 7 bases. Germline V gives CDR1 WNHNN, CDR2 SYGVQD (reference sequence). The CDR3 loop spans 13 amino acids.

This clonotype was found many times. The chain is built from TRBV6-2 or TRBV6-3 and TRBJ1-2, with a weak D call TRBD1 (5 bases). V was cut by 6 bases and J by 5 bases, with 13 bases left in between. The CDR3 runs to 13 residues. Germline CDR1 is MNHEY and CDR2 is SVGEGT. DNA of the CDR3: TGTGCCAGCAGCCGGATCGAGGGGTATGGCTACACCTTC. Amino acids: CASSRIEGYGYTF.

The table lists this clonotype with many counts. The V and J genes are TRBV7-2 and TRBJ2-2, with D unresolved. Germline-derived CDR1 and CDR2 are SGHTA and FQGNSA. This CDR3 contains 16 residues. Trimming removed 3 bases at V and 1 base at J, with 12 bases between. Here the CDR3 reads CASSLNGLLNTGELFF. Here the CDR3 DNA reads TGTGCCAGCAGCTTGAACGGCCTGTTGAACACCGGGGAGCTGTTTTTT.

This clonotype occurred many times. The J gene is TRBJ1-2, the V gene TRBV12-3 or TRBV12-4; D call uncertain. There are 14 residues in the CDR3. Trimming shortened V by 5 bases and J by 8 bases, and 18 bases separated the two germline ends. The CDR3: CASSALRASGGYTF. In nucleotides, the CDR3 is TGTGCCAGCAGTGCGCTCCGGGCCTCGGGGGGCTACACCTTC.

The gene calls are TRBV18 and TRBJ1-1; D gene uncertain. The germline V and J ends were trimmed by 11 bases and 4 bases, with 17 bases remaining between them. CDR1 KGHSH and CDR2 LQKENI come from the germline V gene. The CDR3 sequence is 13 residues long. The CDR3 coding sequence is TGTGCCGGCACCCCGGGCCGCGGCACTGAAGCTTTCTTT. It yields the protein CAGTPGRGTEAFF.

This clonotype was counted a few times. This could be a read error, since a much larger clone is one nucleotide away. The CDR3 spells CASSLKVNEQYF. The CDR3 region has the DNA TGTGCCAGCAGCTTAAAAGTGAATGAGCAGTACTTC. The chain carries TRBV7-6 and TRBJ2-5; D unclear. The CDR3 spans 12 residues. Germline CDR1 is SGHVS and CDR2 is FNYEAQ. V was clipped by 2 bases and J by 11 bases, with 12 bases between them.

With regard to this clonotype: This could be a read error, since a much larger clone is one nucleotide away. The chain joins TRBV9 to TRBJ2-1; D is uncertain. Trimming removed 5 bases from V and 12 bases from J, with 15 bases in between. Germline V gives CDR1 SGDLS, CDR2 YYNGEE. The CDR3 contains 12 residues. CDR3 region: CASSPLWDGQFF. The CDR3 coding sequence is TGTGCCAGCAGTCCTCTTTGGGATGGGCAGTTCTTC.

This clonotype has just a few counts. The rearrangement links TRBV3-1 to TRBJ1-6; D remains ambiguous. The germline gives CDR1 LGHDT, CDR2 YNNKEL (reference sequence). The CDR3 has 18 amino acids. V was shortened by 0 bases and J by 14 bases, with 26 bases between the two germline ends. CDR3 region: CASSQDLRRGDSDMALHF. In nucleotides, the CDR3 is TGTGCCAGCAGCCAAGATCTTAGGCGTGGAGATTCCGATATGGCCCTCCACTTT.

Concerning this clonotype: One base away lies a much larger clone, so this may be a sequencing read error. The V gene is TRBV12-3 or TRBV12-4, the J gene TRBJ2-3; no clear D. The CDR3 length is 15 residues. In DNA form, the CDR3 reads TGTGCCAGCAGTTTCTTTGGCGGTAGCACAGATGCGCAGTATTTT. Residues: CASSFFGGSTDAQYF.

At least ten counts were recorded for this clonotype. The chain joins TRBV20-1 to TRBJ1-6; TRBD1 might be the D (5 bases). The CDR3 has 13 residues. Germline V gene sequence: CDR1 DFQATT, CDR2 SNEGSKA (reference sequence). Trimming took 1 base from V and 7 from J, leaving 8 bases between them. CDR3 DNA: TGCAGTGCTAGAGGAGGGGCAAATTCACCCCTCCACTTT. Its translation: CSARGGANSPLHF.

This clonotype was seen more than once but under ten times. The V and J genes are TRBV30 and TRBJ1-4; D is perhaps TRBD1 (6 bases). Germline values: CDR1 GTSNPN, CDR2 SVGIG (reference sequence). The CDR3 covers 15 residues. V lost 3 bases to trimming and J lost 5 bases, with 16 bases between them. The CDR3 spells CAWRRWTVVNEKLFF. CDR3 coding DNA: TGTGCCTGGAGGAGATGGACAGTCGTCAATGAAAAACTGTTTTTT.

This clonotype was counted ten times or more. The chain has TRBV7-2 and TRBJ2-1, with D possibly TRBD2 on 5 matching bases. The CDR3 runs 13 residues. The germline V and J ends were trimmed by 4 bases and 7 bases, with 11 bases remaining between them. The germline gives CDR1 SGHTA, CDR2 FQGNSA. CDR3 region: CASSSLTSNEQFF. CDR3 DNA: TGTGCCAGCAGCTCCCTAACTAGTAATGAGCAGTTCTTC.